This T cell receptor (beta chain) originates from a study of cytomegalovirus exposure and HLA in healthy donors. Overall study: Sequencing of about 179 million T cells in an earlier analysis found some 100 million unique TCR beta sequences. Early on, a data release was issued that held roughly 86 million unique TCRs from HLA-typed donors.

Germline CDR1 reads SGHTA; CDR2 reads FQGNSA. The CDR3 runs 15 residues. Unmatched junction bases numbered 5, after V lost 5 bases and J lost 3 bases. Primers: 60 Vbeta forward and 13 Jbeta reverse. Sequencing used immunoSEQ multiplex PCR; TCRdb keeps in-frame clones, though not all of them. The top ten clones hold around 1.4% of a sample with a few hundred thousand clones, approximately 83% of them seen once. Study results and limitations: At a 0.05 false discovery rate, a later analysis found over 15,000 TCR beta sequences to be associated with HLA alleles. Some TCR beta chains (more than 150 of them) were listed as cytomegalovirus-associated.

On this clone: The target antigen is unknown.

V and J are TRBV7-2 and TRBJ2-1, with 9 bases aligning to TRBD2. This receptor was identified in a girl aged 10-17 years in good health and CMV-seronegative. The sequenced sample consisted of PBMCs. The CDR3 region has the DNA TGTGCCAGCAGCACCGGACTAGCGAGCTACAATGAGCAGTTCTTC. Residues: CASSTGLASYNEQFF.